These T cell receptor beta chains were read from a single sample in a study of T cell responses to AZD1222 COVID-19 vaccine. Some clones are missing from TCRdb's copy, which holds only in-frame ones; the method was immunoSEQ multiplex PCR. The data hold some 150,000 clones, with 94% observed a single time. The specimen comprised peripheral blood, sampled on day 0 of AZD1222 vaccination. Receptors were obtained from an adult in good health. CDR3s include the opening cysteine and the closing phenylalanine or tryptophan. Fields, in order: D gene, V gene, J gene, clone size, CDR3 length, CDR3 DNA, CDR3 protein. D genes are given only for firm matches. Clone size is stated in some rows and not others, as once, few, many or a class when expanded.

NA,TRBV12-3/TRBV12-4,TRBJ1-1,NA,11,TGTGCCAGCAGCCCTAACACTGAAGCTTTCTTT,CASSPNTEAFF
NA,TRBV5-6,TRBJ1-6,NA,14,TGTGCCAGCAGCTTGAACAGAGGGAATTCACCCCTCCACTTT,CASSLNRGNSPLHF
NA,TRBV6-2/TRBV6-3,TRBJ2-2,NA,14,TGTGCCAGCAGCCTTGACCCGGATGCCGGGGAGCTGTTTTTT,CASSLDPDAGELFF
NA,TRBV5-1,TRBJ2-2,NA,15,TGCGCCAGCAGCTTCTCAGGGACGAACACCGGGGAGCTGTTTTTT,CASSFSGTNTGELFF
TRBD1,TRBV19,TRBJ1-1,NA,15,TGTGCCAGTACCAGATCAGGGGGCTGGAACACTGAAGCTTTCTTT,CASTRSGGWNTEAFF
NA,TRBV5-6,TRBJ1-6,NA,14,TGTGCCAGCAGCTTCCGGGCCTTGAATTCACCCCTCCACTTT,CASSFRALNSPLHF
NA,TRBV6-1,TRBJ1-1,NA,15,TGTGCCAGCAGTGAAGGGCCTTTGGATGACACTGAAGCTTTCTTT,CASSEGPLDDTEAFF
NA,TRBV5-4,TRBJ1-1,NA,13,TGTGCCAGCAGCTTGGACGAGGGTACTGAAGCTTTCTTT,CASSLDEGTEAFF
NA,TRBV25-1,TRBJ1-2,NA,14,TGTGCCAGCAGTGATTTACTTCTTAACTATGGCTACACCTTC,CASSDLLLNYGYTF
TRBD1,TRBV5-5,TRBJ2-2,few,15,TGTGCCAGCAGCTGGCAGGGGGCGGTCACCGGGGAGCTGTTTTTT,CASSWQGAVTGELFF
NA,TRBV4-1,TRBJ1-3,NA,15,TGCGCCAGCAGCCCGCTTGAGCTCTCTGGAAACACCATATATTTT,CASSPLELSGNTIYF
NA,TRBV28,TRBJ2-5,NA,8,TGTGCCAGCGGTCCAGGGTACTTC,CASGPGYF
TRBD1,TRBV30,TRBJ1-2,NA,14,TGTGCCTGGAGTGACGAACAGGGGCTGGGTGGCTACACCTTC,CAWSDEQGLGGYTF
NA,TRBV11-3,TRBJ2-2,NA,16,TGTGCCAGCAGCTTAGAAGGTTTAGGGGACACCGGGGAGCTGTTTTTT,CASSLEGLGDTGELFF
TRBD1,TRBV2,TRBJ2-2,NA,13,TGTGCCACCAACAGGGGTATTACCGGGGAGCTGTTTTTT,CATNRGITGELFF
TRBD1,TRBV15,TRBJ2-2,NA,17,TGTGCCACCAGCAGCGCCCCGGGACAGGGGGTCACCGGGGAGCTGTTTTTT,CATSSAPGQGVTGELFF
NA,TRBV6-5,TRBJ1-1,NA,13,TGTGCCAGCAGAGAGAACTCTGGCCCTGAAGCTTTCTTT,CASRENSGPEAFF
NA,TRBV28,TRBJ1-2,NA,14,TGTGCCAGCAGTTTCGGGGGGGAAGGGTATGGCTACACCTTC,CASSFGGEGYGYTF
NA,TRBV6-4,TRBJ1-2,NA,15,TGTGCCAGCAGCGAACAGGGAGGGATAAACTATGGCTACACCTTC,CASSEQGGINYGYTF
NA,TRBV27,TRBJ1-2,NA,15,TGTGCCAGCAGTCGGGAACCTGGGGGGGCCCAGGGCTACACCTTC,CASSREPGGAQGYTF
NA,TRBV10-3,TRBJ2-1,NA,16,TGTGCCATCAGCGCACTTCTAGCGAGTACTTACAATGAGCAGTTCTTC,CAISALLASTYNEQFF
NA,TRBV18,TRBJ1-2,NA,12,TGTGCCAGCTCACCAGCAGGGGACGGCTACACCTTC,CASSPAGDGYTF
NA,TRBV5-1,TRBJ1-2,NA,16,TGCGCCAGCAGCCCGGCCACCTATGCGCCGGGCTATGGCTACACCTTC,CASSPATYAPGYGYTF
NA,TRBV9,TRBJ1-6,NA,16,TGTGCCAGCAGTCCCCGGGGGAACTCAGATAATTCACCCCTCCACTTT,CASSPRGNSDNSPLHF
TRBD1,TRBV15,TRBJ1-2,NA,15,TGTGCCACCAGCAAAGACAGGGGGCTCTTTTATGGCTACACCTTC,CATSKDRGLFYGYTF
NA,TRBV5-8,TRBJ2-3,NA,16,TGTGCCAGCAGCTCCCGGACTTCCAAGAGCACAGATACGCAGTATTTT,CASSSRTSKSTDTQYF
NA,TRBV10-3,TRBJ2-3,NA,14,TGTGCCACAGAAGACAGTACCGGCACAGATACGCAGTATTTT,CATEDSTGTDTQYF
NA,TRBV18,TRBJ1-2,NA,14,TGTGCCAGCTCATCGACTTTGATCACAGGCGGGTACACCTTC,CASSSTLITGGYTF
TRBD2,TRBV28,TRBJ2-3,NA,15,TGTGCCAGCAGCCGAAGGACTAGTGTTCCTCGGGCGCAGTATTTT,CASSRRTSVPRAQYF
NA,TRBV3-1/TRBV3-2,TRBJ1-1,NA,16,TGTGCCAGCAGCCAAGGTCCAGGGCGGGAGAACACTGAAGCTTTCTTT,CASSQGPGRENTEAFF
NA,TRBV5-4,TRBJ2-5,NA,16,TGTGCCAGCAGCTTGAGTGGGGGGCCCGCCGGGGAGACCCAGTACTTC,CASSLSGGPAGETQYF
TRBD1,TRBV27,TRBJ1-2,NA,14,TGTGCCAGCAGCTCGACAGGGGTTAGCTATGGCTACACCTTC,CASSSTGVSYGYTF
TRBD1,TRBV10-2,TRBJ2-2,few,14,TGCGCCAGCGGGGGACAGGGAAGCACCGGGGAGCTGTTTTTT,CASGGQGSTGELFF
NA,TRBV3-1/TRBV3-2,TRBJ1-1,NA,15,TGTGCCAGCAGCCAGGGCGTACAGGGCGACACTGAAGCTTTCTTT,CASSQGVQGDTEAFF
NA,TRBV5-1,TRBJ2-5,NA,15,TGCGCCAGCAGCTCCGGGACCGCCGGGTTGGAGACCCAGTACTTC,CASSSGTAGLETQYF
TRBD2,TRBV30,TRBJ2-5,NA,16,TGTGCCTGGAGTATCGGGGTAGGCGGGAGAGGAGAGACCCAGTACTTC,CAWSIGVGGRGETQYF
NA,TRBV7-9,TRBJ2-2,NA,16,TGTGCCAGCAGCTTAGAAATGGTCGAGGGCTCCGGGGAGCTGTTTTTT,CASSLEMVEGSGELFF
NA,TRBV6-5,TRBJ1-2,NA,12,TGTGCCAGCAGCCTAAGGGAAAAGGGCTACACCTTC,CASSLREKGYTF
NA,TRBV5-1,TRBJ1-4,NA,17,TGCGCCAGCAGCTTTTTAACCCCCGCAGGGTTAGGTGAAAAACTGTTTTTT,CASSFLTPAGLGEKLFF
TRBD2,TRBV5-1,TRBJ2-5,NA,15,TGCGCCAGCAGCCAGGGGACTAGCGGAGGAGAGACCCAGTACTTC,CASSQGTSGGETQYF
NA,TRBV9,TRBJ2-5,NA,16,TGTGCCAGCAGCGTAGAAACAGGGAGGATGGGAGAGACCCAGTACTTC,CASSVETGRMGETQYF
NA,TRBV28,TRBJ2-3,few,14,TGTGCCAGCAGCCCAGCTAGTCGGCCAGATACGCAGTATTTT,CASSPASRPDTQYF
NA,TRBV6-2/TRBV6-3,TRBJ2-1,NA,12,TGTGCCAGCAGTCAGCCGGGGGATGAGCAGTTCTTC,CASSQPGDEQFF
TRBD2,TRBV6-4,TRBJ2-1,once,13,TGTGCCAGCAGTGGTAGCGGGAGCTTCGAGCAGTTCTTC,CASSGSGSFEQFF
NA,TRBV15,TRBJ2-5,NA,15,TGTGCCACCAGCAGAGATCTAGGCCGGCGTGAGACCCAGTACTTC,CATSRDLGRRETQYF
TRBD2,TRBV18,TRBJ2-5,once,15,TGTGCCAGCTCACCGGGACTAGCGAACCAAGAGACCCAGTACTTC,CASSPGLANQETQYF
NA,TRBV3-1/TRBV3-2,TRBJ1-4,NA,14,TGTGCCAGCAGCCTATCGACAGGTGGTGAAAAACTGTTTTTT,CASSLSTGGEKLFF
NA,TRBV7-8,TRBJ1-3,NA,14,TGTGCCAGCAGCTTAGAAGGGTCTGGAAACACCATATATTTT,CASSLEGSGNTIYF
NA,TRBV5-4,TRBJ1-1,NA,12,TGTGCCAGCAGCTTGCCCCGGGGTGAAGCTTTCTTT,CASSLPRGEAFF
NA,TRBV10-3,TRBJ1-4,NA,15,TGTGCCATCAGTGAGTCGGGGGGGCGCGGTGAAAAACTGTTTTTT,CAISESGGRGEKLFF
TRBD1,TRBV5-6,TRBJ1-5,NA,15,TGTGCCAGCAGTCGACAGGGATATAGCAATCAGCCCCAGCATTTT,CASSRQGYSNQPQHF
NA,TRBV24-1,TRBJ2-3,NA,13,TGTGCCACCAGTGAGCTTAGCACAGATACGCAGTATTTT,CATSELSTDTQYF
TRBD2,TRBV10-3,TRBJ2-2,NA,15,TGTGCCATCAGTGAAAAGACTAGCTCGGTCGGGGAGCTGTTTTTT,CAISEKTSSVGELFF
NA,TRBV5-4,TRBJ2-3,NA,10,TGTGCCTCAGGCACAGATACGCAGTATTTT,CASGTDTQYF
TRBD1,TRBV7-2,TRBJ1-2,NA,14,TGTGCCAGCAGCTTAGGGACAGGGGACTATGGCTACACCTTC,CASSLGTGDYGYTF
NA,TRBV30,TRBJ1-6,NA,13,TGTGCCTGGAGTGTTGCAGGCGGCTCACCCCTCCACTTT,CAWSVAGGSPLHF